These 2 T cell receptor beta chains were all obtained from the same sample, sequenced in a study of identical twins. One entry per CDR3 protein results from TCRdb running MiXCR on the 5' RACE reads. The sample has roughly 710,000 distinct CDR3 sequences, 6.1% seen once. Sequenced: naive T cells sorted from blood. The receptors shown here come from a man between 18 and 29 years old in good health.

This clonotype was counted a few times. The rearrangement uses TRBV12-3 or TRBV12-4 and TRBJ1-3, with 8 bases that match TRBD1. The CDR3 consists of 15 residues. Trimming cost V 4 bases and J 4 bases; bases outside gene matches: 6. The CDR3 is CASSSQGASGNTIYF. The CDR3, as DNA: TGTGCCAGCAGTTCTCAGGGGGCCTCGGGAAACACCATATATTTT.

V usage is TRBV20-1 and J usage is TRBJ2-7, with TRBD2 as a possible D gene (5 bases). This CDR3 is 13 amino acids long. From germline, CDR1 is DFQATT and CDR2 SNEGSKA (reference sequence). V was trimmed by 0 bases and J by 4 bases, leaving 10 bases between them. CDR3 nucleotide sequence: TGCAGTGCTAGAGACAGGACGGGGTACGAGCAGTACGTC. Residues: CSARDRTGYEQYV.